The 29 T cell receptor beta chains reported below all come from one sample, sequenced in a study of blood T cell repertoires in COVID-19. Clones were read by immunoSEQ multiplex PCR, and TCRdb kept only the in-frame ones, dropping some. The data hold about 230,000 clones, with approximately 80% observed a single time. The source material was peripheral blood. The receptors here all came from a man aged 35 to 55 who had recovered from COVID-19.

This clone was detected only once. The chain links TRBV6-5 to TRBJ1-5; TRBD1 is a possible D gene (5 bases). Germline CDR1 MNHEY, CDR2 SVGAGI. The CDR3 extends over 15 amino acids. V lost 5 bases, J lost 5 bases, and 16 bases lay in between. DNA for the CDR3: TGTGCCAGCAGTCTAAACCAGGGAGGAGATCAGCCCCAGCATTTT. Translating gives CASSLNQGGDQPQHF.

V is TRBV19 and J is TRBJ2-4; 9 bases line up with TRBD1. The CDR3 runs 16 residues. Germline V gene data show CDR1 as LNHDA and CDR2 as SQIVND (reference sequence). V lost 2 bases, J lost 5 bases, and 7 bases stayed unmatched. The DNA for the CDR3 is TGTGCCAGTAGTATATCTCTCCGGGACAGGGAAAACATTCAGTACTTC. As protein: CASSISLRDRENIQYF. Full variable domain (outside the CDR3, taken from reference TRBV19 and TRBJ2-4): DGGITQSPKYLFRKEGQNVTLSCEQNLNHDAMYWYRQDPGQGLRLIYYSQIVNDFQKGDIAEGYSVSREKKESFPLTVTSAQKNPTAFYLCASSISLRDRENIQYFGAGTRLSVL.

This chain joins TRBV7-2 and TRBJ1-6; tentatively, D is TRBD1 (6 bases). From germline, CDR1 is SGHTA and CDR2 FQGNSA. The CDR3 length is 15 residues. The V and J ends lost 5 bases and 9 bases respectively, with 17 bases between them. The chain's CDR3 is CASSLRGGAGSPLHF. The CDR3 coding sequence is TGTGCCAGCAGCCTCCGTGGGGGGGCGGGTTCACCCCTCCACTTT. The whole variable domain, filled in from reference TRBV7-2 and TRBJ1-6, reads GAGVSQSPSNKVTEKGKDVELRCDPISGHTALYWYRQSLGQGLEFLIYFQGNSAPDKSGLPSDRFSAERTGGSVSTLTIQRTQQEDSAVYLCASSLRGGAGSPLHFGNGTRLTVT.

The CDR3: CASSPRDRDNEQFF. In nucleotides, the CDR3 is TGTGCCAGCAGCCCTAGGGACAGGGACAATGAGCAGTTCTTC. This chain uses TRBV7-2 with TRBJ2-1; 9 positions match TRBD1. Germline assignment: CDR1 SGHTA and CDR2 FQGNSA. The CDR3 totals 14 residues. V was clipped by 5 bases and J by 5 bases; unmatched bases: 4.

V and J are TRBV19 and TRBJ1-4; no firm D call. The length of the CDR3 is 15 residues. Trimming cost V 3 bases and J 0 bases, with 8 bases left between them. The germline V gene has CDR1 LNHDA and CDR2 SQIVND (reference sequence). CDR3 sequence: CASSMRRATNEKLFF. The CDR3 nucleotides read TGTGCCAGTAGTATGAGGAGGGCAACTAATGAAAAACTGTTTTTT.

The chain has TRBV6-6 and TRBJ2-3, with 8 bases aligning to TRBD1. V was clipped by 6 bases and J by 2 bases; unmatched bases: 7. The CDR3 covers 15 residues. Germline loops: CDR1 MNHNY, CDR2 SVGAGI (reference sequence). The CDR3 sequence is CASSRNRGNTDTQYF. In DNA form, the CDR3 reads TGTGCCAGCAGCCGAAACAGGGGGAACACAGATACGCAGTATTTT.

The V gene is TRBV20-1, the J gene TRBJ2-3, with 13 positions matching TRBD2. The J segment lost 2 bases and the V segment lost 3 bases, leaving 5 bases of the junction unmatched. The CDR3 consists of 16 residues. Germline-derived CDR1 and CDR2 are DFQATT and SNEGSKA (reference sequence). Written as DNA, the CDR3 is TGCAGTGCTAGTGGACTAGCGGGGGCCCCCACAGATACGCAGTATTTT. This gives the protein CSASGLAGAPTDTQYF.

V usage is TRBV27 and J usage is TRBJ1-5; the match to TRBD1 covers 8 bases. The CDR3 runs to 14 residues. The V segment lost 7 bases and the J segment 6 bases; nucleotides outside the gene matches: 8. Germline V CDR1 and CDR2: MNHEY, SMNVEV (reference sequence). CDR3 bases: TGTGCCAGCAAGGCAGGGGGCGAGCTTCAGCCCCAGCATTTT. It codes for CASKAGGELQPQHF.

The gene calls are TRBV5-1 and TRBJ2-3; D is possibly TRBD1 (5 bases). This CDR3 contains 16 residues. Germline CDR1 SGHRS, CDR2 YFSETQ. V was trimmed by 2 bases and J by 0 bases, leaving 13 bases between them. The CDR3: CASSFSETASTDTQYF. CDR3 nucleotides: TGCGCCAGCAGCTTCAGCGAGACAGCTAGCACAGATACGCAGTATTTT.

The V gene is TRBV11-3, the J gene TRBJ2-3, with D hard to call. V was clipped by 2 bases and J by 0 bases, with 9 bases between them. The length of the CDR3 is 15 residues. The germline CDR1 and CDR2 sequences are SGHNT and YENEEA. CDR3 in DNA: TGTGCCAGCAGCTTAAATCGGCGGAGCACAGATACGCAGTATTTT. Amino acid sequence: CASSLNRRSTDTQYF. Complete variable domain (other parts from reference TRBV11-3 and TRBJ2-3): EAGVVQSPRYKIIEKKQPVAFWCNPISGHNTLYWYLQNLGQGPELLIRYENEEAVDDSQLPKDRFSAERLKGVDSTLKIQPAELGDSAVYLCASSLNRRSTDTQYFGPGTRLTVL.

The chain joins TRBV19 to TRBJ1-1, with TRBD1 matching 8 bases. The CDR3 contains 15 residues. The V gene end was trimmed by 3 bases and the J gene end by 4 bases; junction bases not matched to a gene: 7. Germline-derived CDR1 and CDR2 are LNHDA and SQIVND (reference sequence). This CDR3 reads CASSISDRGSTEAFF. CDR3 DNA sequence: TGTGCCAGTAGTATTTCTGACAGGGGATCCACTGAAGCTTTCTTT.

The rearrangement joins TRBV5-1 to TRBJ2-1; 7 nucleotides match TRBD2. The length of the CDR3 is 16 residues. Germline V gene sequence: CDR1 SGHRS, CDR2 YFSETQ. The V gene end was trimmed by 0 bases and the J gene end by 0 bases; junction bases not matched to a gene: 3. This chain's CDR3 is CASSLERGDSYNEQFF. In nucleotides, the CDR3 is TGCGCCAGCAGCTTGGAACGGGGGGACTCCTACAATGAGCAGTTCTTC.

There are many counts of this clone. This rearrangement joins TRBV15 to TRBJ2-7; 9 bases map to TRBD2. Germline V lookup: CDR1 LNHNV, CDR2 YYDKDF (reference sequence). The CDR3 loop spans 18 amino acids. The junction had 12 bases not matched to a gene; V was cut back by 1 base and J by 2 bases. CDR3 sequence reads: CATSRAPSSSGTTYEQYF. CDR3 DNA sequence: TGTGCCACCAGCAGAGCCCCGAGTTCTAGCGGGACCACCTACGAGCAGTACTTC.

This clone was detected once. The rearrangement joins TRBV27 to TRBJ1-4; TRBD1 agrees at 7 bases. The CDR3 runs 15 residues. CDR1 is MNHEY and CDR2 is SMNVEV in the germline V gene (reference sequence). With 7 bases clipped from V and 8 bases from J, the junction kept 13 bases outside the gene matches. CDR3 sequence: CASTSGTAHMEKLFF. The CDR3 DNA reads TGTGCCAGCACGTCCGGGACAGCCCATATGGAAAAACTGTTTTTT.

CDR3 amino acids: CASSDSRGPEKLFF. DNA for the CDR3: TGCGCCAGCAGTGATTCCAGGGGGCCCGAAAAACTGTTTTTT. This chain connects TRBV10-1 to TRBJ1-4, with TRBD1 matching over 8 bases. CDR3 length: 14 amino acids. With V trimmed by 3 bases and J by 8 bases, 5 bases remained unmatched. The germline V gene has CDR1 WNHNN and CDR2 SYGVQD (reference sequence).

V and J are TRBV19 and TRBJ2-2; possible D gene TRBD2, 5 bases. Germline loops: CDR1 LNHDA, CDR2 SQIVND (reference sequence). Between the trimmed V and J ends, which lost 7 bases and 8 bases, there was a span of 29 bases. CDR3 size: 18 residues. CDR3 residues: CASTPRGLRGRISGELFF. The CDR3 nucleotides are TGTGCCAGTACCCCCCGCGGGTTACGTGGCCGTATTTCTGGGGAGCTGTTTTTT.

The V and J genes are TRBV11-3 and TRBJ2-3, with no clear D. The CDR3 is 13 residues long. Germline V gives CDR1 SGHNT, CDR2 YENEEA. V dropped 2 bases and J dropped 4 bases, with 7 bases sitting between them. The CDR3 region has the DNA TGTGCCAGCAGCTTAAGCCTAGCAGATACGCAGTATTTT. Translation: CASSLSLADTQYF.

In this sample, this clone turned up a few times. The J gene is TRBJ2-1, the V gene TRBV18, with TRBD2 as a possible D gene (6 bases). The germline gives CDR1 KGHSH, CDR2 LQKENI. The CDR3 totals 13 residues. V was cut by 5 bases and J by 10 bases, with 15 bases left in between. CDR3 DNA: TGTGCCAGCTCAGACACTAGCTGGTGGGAGCAGTTCTTC. Translated, it gives CASSDTSWWEQFF.

This clone was picked up one time. The V call is TRBV27, the J call TRBJ2-3; D gene unclear. Trimming pared 3 bases from V and 0 bases from J, leaving 10 bases between. The germline gives CDR1 MNHEY, CDR2 SMNVEV (reference sequence). The CDR3 consists of 15 residues. The CDR3 loop is CASSFVTESTDTQYF. DNA of the CDR3: TGTGCCAGCAGTTTCGTAACAGAGAGCACAGATACGCAGTATTTT.

This clone was counted only a few times. This chain uses TRBV4-3 with TRBJ2-7, with 8 nucleotides matching TRBD1. The CDR3 loop spans 16 amino acids. CDR1 is LGHNA, CDR2 YSLEER, per germline. J gave up 1 base and V 0 bases, and 5 bases lay outside the gene matches. DNA for the CDR3: TGCGCCAGCAGCCAAGATGGGGGGACAGGTTCCTACGAGCAGTACTTC. It translates to CASSQDGGTGSYEQYF.

The chain has TRBV5-6 and TRBJ2-2, with TRBD2 as a possible D gene (6 bases). The CDR3 has 16 amino acids. CDR1 and CDR2 from the germline V gene are SGHDT and YYEEEE. Trimming stripped 2 bases from V and 4 bases from J, with 15 bases between. This CDR3 is CASSLIVQGGTGELFF. As DNA, the CDR3 is TGTGCCAGCAGCTTAATCGTTCAGGGAGGCACCGGGGAGCTGTTTTTT.

The rearrangement uses TRBV7-2 and TRBJ1-4; the match to TRBD1 covers 7 bases. The germline V gene encodes CDR1 SGHTA and CDR2 FQGNSA. The CDR3 length is 15 residues. Losses at the gene ends were 4 bases for V and 3 bases for J; bases not matched to a gene: 5. The CDR3 DNA is TGTGCCAGCAGCTCCTACAGGGGATCTAATGAAAAACTGTTTTTT. Translation gives CASSSYRGSNEKLFF.

V usage is TRBV27 and J usage is TRBJ2-1, with 7 bases matching TRBD2. V shed 5 bases, J shed 8 bases, and the junction held 9 bases outside the gene matches. The CDR3 spans 14 residues. The germline V gene has CDR1 MNHEY and CDR2 SMNVEV (reference sequence). CDR3 nucleotide sequence: TGTGCCAGCAGTGCTCGAAGCGGGAATGATGAGCAGTTCTTC. It yields the protein CASSARSGNDEQFF.

This chain uses TRBV2 with TRBJ1-1; 10 bases line up with TRBD1. The CDR3 spans 15 residues. With 5 bases clipped from V and 5 bases from J, the junction kept 8 bases outside the gene matches. Germline V gives CDR1 SNHLY, CDR2 FYNNEI. The CDR3 bases are TGTGCCAGCAGTAAGATGACAGGGGGCTTGACTGAAGCTTTCTTT. Translated, it gives CASSKMTGGLTEAFF.

The genes are TRBV4-3 and TRBJ2-5, with TRBD2 matching over 8 bases. This CDR3 has 17 amino acids. Germline V gives CDR1 LGHNA, CDR2 YSLEER. Germline trimming cut 5 bases from V and 5 bases from J; bases unmatched to any gene: 16. The CDR3: CASSSSLRGGSYETQYF. CDR3 in DNA: TGCGCCAGCAGCTCCAGCCTTCGCGGGGGGTCCTATGAGACCCAGTACTTC.

This chain links TRBV7-7 with TRBJ2-1; 10 nucleotides line up with TRBD2. Unmatched junction bases numbered 6, after V lost 5 bases and J lost 5 bases. CDR3 size: 15 residues. The germline CDR1 and CDR2 sequences are SSHAT and FNYEAQ (reference sequence). The chain's CDR3 is CASSRTSGDNNEQFF. CDR3 in DNA: TGTGCCAGCAGCCGTACTAGCGGGGATAACAATGAGCAGTTCTTC.

Regarding this clone: One junction end disagrees with the germline gene, perhaps due to a read error. The chain is built from TRBV19 and TRBJ1-2; 8 nucleotides line up with TRBD1. The CDR3 is 15 amino acids. The germline V gene has CDR1 LNHDA and CDR2 SQIVND (reference sequence). The CDR3 reads CASSRDRMVESRLIF. The CDR3 nucleotides read TGTGCCAGTAGTCGGGACAGGATGGTAGAGTCAAGGCTCATCTTC.

V usage is TRBV19 and J usage is TRBJ2-7; TRBD1 matches at 7 bases. The ends lost 6 bases at V and 1 base at J; junction bases unmatched: 6. Germline V gives CDR1 LNHDA, CDR2 SQIVND (reference sequence). This CDR3 comprises 14 residues. The CDR3 nucleotides read TGTGCCAGTAGCGACAGGGTTCGATCCTACGAGCAGTACTTC. As protein: CASSDRVRSYEQYF.

The gene calls are TRBV19 and TRBJ2-7; D perhaps matches TRBD2 (5 bases). The CDR3 totals 14 residues. Germline V gene lookup returns CDR1 LNHDA and CDR2 SQIVND (reference sequence). Between the trimmed V and J ends, which lost 7 bases and 7 bases, there was a span of 20 bases. The CDR3 DNA sequence: TGTGCCAGTAAAGCGGTTATGGATTCGCAGGAGCAGTACTTC. Protein: CASKAVMDSQEQYF.